These 8 T cell receptor beta chains were sequenced from one sample in a study of blood T cell repertoires in COVID-19. Using immunoSEQ multiplex PCR, the repertoire was profiled, and TCRdb retains in-frame clones only, with some absent. Of some 50,000 clones listed, about 85% were seen once; the top ten hold 14%. The sequenced material came from peripheral blood. All receptors derive from a human donor in a cohort sampled during active COVID-19.

The rearrangement uses TRBV24-1 and TRBJ1-2; 7 nucleotides line up with TRBD1. CDR3 length equals 15 residues. Germline values: CDR1 KGHDR, CDR2 SFDVKD. V dropped 2 bases and J dropped 0; count of bases not matched to a gene: 2. Here the CDR3 reads CATSDSGQSNYGYTF. The CDR3 nucleotides read TGTGCCACCAGTGATTCGGGACAGTCTAACTATGGCTACACCTTC.

The genes are TRBV28 and TRBJ1-1; D remains unclear. V lost 7 bases to trimming and J lost 0 bases, with 9 bases between them. Germline V gene data show CDR1 as MDHEN and CDR2 as SYDVKM. CDR3 length: 13 amino acids. The CDR3 DNA reads as TGTGCCAGCATTCACAGCCTGAACACTGAAGCTTTCTTT. Protein sequence: CASIHSLNTEAFF.

CDR3 in amino acids: CASSTGQVAYEQYF. CDR3 DNA sequence: TGTGCCAGCAGCACCGGACAGGTCGCCTACGAGCAGTACTTC. The chain carries TRBV9 and TRBJ2-7; TRBD1 matches 7 bases. Germline trimming cut 4 bases from V and 2 bases from J; bases unmatched to any gene: 6. The CDR3 consists of 14 residues. CDR1 and CDR2 from the germline V gene are SGDLS and YYNGEE.

This clone showed up many times. The CDR3 DNA is TGTGCCAGCAGCTACTCGGGGACTAGCGGAGTCTACAATGAGCAGTTCTTC. Its protein is CASSYSGTSGVYNEQFF. This rearrangement joins TRBV2 to TRBJ2-1; 11 bases agree with TRBD2. The V gene end was trimmed by 6 bases and the J gene end by 3 bases; junction bases not matched to a gene: 10. Germline CDR1 SNHLY, CDR2 FYNNEI. This CDR3 contains 17 residues.

The rearrangement uses TRBV3-1 (or the pseudogene TRBV3-2) and TRBJ1-1, with 12 bases identical to TRBD1. V shed 3 bases and J 3 bases; nucleotides not matched to a gene: 11. This CDR3 has 18 amino acids. Germline-derived CDR1 and CDR2 are LGHDT and YNNKEL (reference sequence). CDR3 in amino acids: CASSHSAGTGGPYTEAFF. The CDR3 nucleotides are TGTGCCAGCAGCCATTCCGCCGGGACAGGGGGCCCCTACACTGAAGCTTTCTTT.

The gene calls are TRBV2 and TRBJ2-1, with TRBD2 identical over 15 bases. Germline assignment: CDR1 SNHLY and CDR2 FYNNEI. This CDR3 comprises 17 residues. Trimming took 6 bases from V and 7 from J; bases not matched to a gene: 10. The CDR3 DNA follows: TGTGCCAGCAGCGGCCCGAGGGGACTAGCGGGAGGTAATGAGCAGTTCTTC. This gives the protein CASSGPRGLAGGNEQFF.

The V call is TRBV2, the J call TRBJ1-5; possible D gene TRBD1, 5 bases. Germline values: CDR1 SNHLY, CDR2 FYNNEI. V was shortened by 6 bases and J by 5 bases, with 14 bases between the two germline ends. The CDR3 runs to 14 residues. The CDR3, as DNA: TGTGCCAGCAGGACGGGACTGGGGGATCAGCCCCAGCATTTT. Translated: CASRTGLGDQPQHF.

The V call is TRBV5-8, the J call TRBJ2-6; 8 bases agree with TRBD1. V gave up 5 bases and J gave up 2 bases; unmatched junction bases: 6. CDR3 length: 16 residues. The germline V gene encodes CDR1 SGHTS and CDR2 YDEGEE. The CDR3 loop reads CASRQGVAAGANVLTF. The CDR3 DNA reads TGTGCCAGCAGACAGGGGGTGGCGGCTGGGGCCAACGTCCTGACTTTC.